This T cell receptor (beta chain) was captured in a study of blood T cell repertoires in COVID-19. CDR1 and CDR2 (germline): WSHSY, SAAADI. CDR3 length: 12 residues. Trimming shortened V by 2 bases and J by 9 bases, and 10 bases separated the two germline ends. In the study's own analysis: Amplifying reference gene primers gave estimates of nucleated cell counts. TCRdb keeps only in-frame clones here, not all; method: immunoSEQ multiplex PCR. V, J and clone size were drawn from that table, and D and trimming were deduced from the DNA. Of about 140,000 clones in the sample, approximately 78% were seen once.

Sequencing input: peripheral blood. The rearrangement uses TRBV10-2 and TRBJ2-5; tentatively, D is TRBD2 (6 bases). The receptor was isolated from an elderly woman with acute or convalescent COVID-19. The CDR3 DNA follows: TGCGCCAGCAGTGAGGTAACGGGAGCCCAGTACTTC. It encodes CASSEVTGAQYF.